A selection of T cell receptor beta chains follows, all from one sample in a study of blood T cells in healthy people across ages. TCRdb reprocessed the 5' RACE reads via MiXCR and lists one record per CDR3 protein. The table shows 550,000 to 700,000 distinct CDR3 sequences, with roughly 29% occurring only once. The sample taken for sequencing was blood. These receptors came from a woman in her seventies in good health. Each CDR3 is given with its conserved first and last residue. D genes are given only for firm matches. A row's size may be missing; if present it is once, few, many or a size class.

DNA: TGCAGTGCTAGAGGTGGGCACATAGATACGCAGTATTTT
CDR3: CSARGGHIDTQYF
size: few
D: NA
J: TRBJ2-3
V: TRBV20-1
length: 13

DNA: TGCAGTGCTAGAGATCGGGGCAGATATACAACTAATGAAAAACTGTTTTTT
CDR3: CSARDRGRYTTNEKLFF
size: few
D: NA
J: TRBJ1-4
V: TRBV20-1
length: 17

DNA: TGCAGTGCTAGACCCCAGGGGATAGGCACAGATACGCAGTATTTT
CDR3: CSARPQGIGTDTQYF
size: few
D: NA
J: TRBJ2-3
V: TRBV20-1
length: 15

DNA: TGCGCCAGCAGCCAGGATCGTCAGCGATTCTACGAGCAGTACTTC
CDR3: CASSQDRQRFYEQYF
size: NA
D: NA
J: TRBJ2-7
V: TRBV4-3
length: 15

DNA: TGTGCCAGCAGCTTAGGGACAGGGACCACTGAAGCTTTCTTT
CDR3: CASSLGTGTTEAFF
size: few
D: TRBD1
J: TRBJ1-1
V: TRBV7-8
length: 14

DNA: TGCAGTGCTAAAGGGTCTAGTTTCTCCTACAATGAGCAGTTCTTC
CDR3: CSAKGSSFSYNEQFF
size: NA
D: NA
J: TRBJ2-1
V: TRBV20-1
length: 15

DNA: TGCGCCAGCAGCCAAGATCCGGGACGGAGGGTCTACGGGGAGCTGTTTTTT
CDR3: CASSQDPGRRVYGELFF
size: NA
D: NA
J: TRBJ2-2
V: TRBV4-3
length: 17

DNA: TGTGCCAGCAGTTACACTCAAGAAGGGCAGTACTTC
CDR3: CASSYTQEGQYF
size: few
D: NA
J: TRBJ2-7
V: TRBV6-6
length: 12

DNA: TGCAGTGCTAGAAAACCAGGGCACGGGGCCTACAATGAGCAGTTCTTC
CDR3: CSARKPGHGAYNEQFF
size: NA
D: NA
J: TRBJ2-1
V: TRBV20-1
length: 16

DNA: TGCAGCGTTGAAGATCTTAGGGTAGCGGGGGATCAAGAGACCCAGTACTTC
CDR3: CSVEDLRVAGDQETQYF
size: NA
D: TRBD2
J: TRBJ2-5
V: TRBV29-1
length: 17

DNA: TGTGCCATCAGTGGTACCCCGTTAACCCAAACCCTGGGGGCGGACATTCAGTACTTC
CDR3: CAISGTPLTQTLGADIQYF
size: NA
D: NA
J: TRBJ2-4
V: TRBV10-3
length: 19

DNA: TGTGCCAGCAGTGGTAGCGCCAGGGGAGAGACCCAGTACTTC
CDR3: CASSGSARGETQYF
size: NA
D: NA
J: TRBJ2-5
V: TRBV27
length: 14

DNA: TGTGCCAGCAGTTACTCATACGTTAGCAATCAGCCCCAGCATTTT
CDR3: CASSYSYVSNQPQHF
size: many
D: NA
J: TRBJ1-5
V: TRBV6-2/TRBV6-3
length: 15

DNA: TGTGCCAGCAGTTTTGGTCATGGTAATGAAAAACTGTTTTTT
CDR3: CASSFGHGNEKLFF
size: NA
D: NA
J: TRBJ1-4
V: TRBV12-3/TRBV12-4
length: 14

DNA: TGTGCCAGCAGTCCGGGCAGGGCAAAGTATGGCTACACCTTC
CDR3: CASSPGRAKYGYTF
size: NA
D: NA
J: TRBJ1-2
V: TRBV12-3/TRBV12-4
length: 14

DNA: TGTGCCAGCAGAGGGGACTTCCTCAATGAGCAGTTCTTC
CDR3: CASRGDFLNEQFF
size: NA
D: NA
J: TRBJ2-1
V: TRBV12-3/TRBV12-4
length: 13

DNA: TGCGCCAGCAGCCAAGATAGGGCAGGGTACGAAAAACTGTTTTTT
CDR3: CASSQDRAGYEKLFF
size: NA
D: NA
J: TRBJ1-4
V: TRBV4-3
length: 15

DNA: TGCAGCGTTGATTCGAGAGCCGGCGCAGAGACCCAGTACTTC
CDR3: CSVDSRAGAETQYF
size: NA
D: NA
J: TRBJ2-5
V: TRBV29-1
length: 14

DNA: TGCGCCAGCAGCTTGGGACAGGCGTACAATGAGCAGTTCTTC
CDR3: CASSLGQAYNEQFF
size: NA
D: NA
J: TRBJ2-1
V: TRBV5-1
length: 14

DNA: TGCAGCGTCGCGACATCCTACGAGCAGTACTTC
CDR3: CSVATSYEQYF
size: few
D: NA
J: TRBJ2-7
V: TRBV29-1
length: 11

DNA: TGTGCCAGCAGCTTCGCGGAGCAATGGTCCTACGAGCAGTACTTC
CDR3: CASSFAEQWSYEQYF
size: NA
D: NA
J: TRBJ2-7
V: TRBV7-9
length: 15

DNA: TGTGCCAGCAGCTCTGGGGACATTCAGTACTTC
CDR3: CASSSGDIQYF
size: NA
D: NA
J: TRBJ2-4
V: TRBV7-2
length: 11

DNA: TGTGCCTGGAAGATAGGTTCCGGGTCACCCCTCCACTTT
CDR3: CAWKIGSGSPLHF
size: NA
D: NA
J: TRBJ1-6
V: TRBV30
length: 13

DNA: TGTGCCACCAGCATTGGGACAGGGAAAACTCAGCCCCAGCATTTT
CDR3: CATSIGTGKTQPQHF
size: NA
D: TRBD1
J: TRBJ1-5
V: TRBV15
length: 15

DNA: TGCGCCAGCAGCGCGCGGGACTCCCCTTACAATGAGCAGTTCTTC
CDR3: CASSARDSPYNEQFF
size: once
D: NA
J: TRBJ2-1
V: TRBV9
length: 15